The 18 T cell receptor beta chains listed next were all sequenced from one sample in a study of blood T cells in healthy people across ages. Together with a sample-barcoded 5' primer, a J-beta primer mix was included in a second PCR lasting about 6 to 11 cycles. TCRdb re-called the 5' RACE reads with MiXCR, one entry per CDR3 protein. The sample holds about 1.5 million distinct CDR3 sequences, 35% to 45% seen once. The sample consisted of blood. These receptors were collected from a woman aged 18-30 years in good health.

The sample holds a few counts of this clonotype. This chain connects TRBV20-1 to TRBJ1-5; D not resolved. Germline CDR1 reads DFQATT; CDR2 reads SNEGSKA (reference sequence). V was cut by 5 bases and J by 2 bases, with 10 bases left in between. The length of the CDR3 is 13 residues. The CDR3, as DNA: TGCAGTGCTCGGCCGGGCGGCAATCAGCCCCAGCATTTT. It yields the protein CSARPGGNQPQHF.

The chain has TRBV28 and TRBJ1-4; perhaps TRBD1 as D (6 bases). The germline V and J ends were trimmed by 3 bases and 1 base, with 15 bases remaining between them. The CDR3 spans 17 residues. Germline V lookup: CDR1 MDHEN, CDR2 SYDVKM. The CDR3 nucleotides read TGTGCCAGCAGTTTGGAGGGGGGGGTCGTAACTAATGAAAAACTGTTTTTT. It specifies CASSLEGGVVTNEKLFF.

This clonotype has more than one count but fewer than ten. The genes are TRBV6-5 and TRBJ1-1, with TRBD1 matching 7 bases. The germline CDR1 and CDR2 sequences are MNHEY and SVGAGI. The CDR3 covers 15 residues. Trimming took 2 bases from V and 7 from J; bases not matched to a gene: 10. The CDR3, as DNA: TGTGCCAGCAGTTACGGCGGCAGGGGGGATGATGAAGCTTTCTTT. It codes for CASSYGGRGDDEAFF.

The chain is built from TRBV6-5 and TRBJ1-4, with D perhaps TRBD1 (5 bases). The CDR3 is made up of 18 amino acids. Trimming removed 2 bases from V and 3 bases from J, with 19 bases in between. CDR1 is MNHEY and CDR2 is SVGAGI in the germline V gene. The CDR3: CASSYGLGPSGANEKLFF. The CDR3 DNA follows: TGTGCCAGCAGTTACGGGCTGGGACCGAGCGGAGCTAATGAAAAACTGTTTTTT.

The gene calls are TRBV12-3 or TRBV12-4 and TRBJ1-2; no firm D call. The CDR3 spans 13 residues. The V and J ends lost 6 bases and 0 bases respectively, with 8 bases between them. The CDR3 here is CASRFGTNYGYTF. Written as DNA, the CDR3 is TGTGCCAGCAGATTCGGTACTAACTATGGCTACACCTTC.

This clonotype was picked up a small number of times. The rearrangement links TRBV20-1 to TRBJ1-1; tentative D call: TRBD1 (5 bases). The V gene lost 1 base and the J gene lost 3 bases, with 12 bases spanning the gap. Germline CDR1 DFQATT, CDR2 SNEGSKA (reference sequence). The CDR3 is made up of 14 amino acids. For the CDR3, the DNA is TGCAGTGCTAGAGGGTCCCCGGGGGACACTGAAGCTTTCTTT. It encodes CSARGSPGDTEAFF.

The rearrangement links TRBV7-2 to TRBJ2-5; D is unclear. This CDR3 is built from 11 residues. From germline, CDR1 is SGHTA and CDR2 FQGNSA. The V end was cut by 6 bases, the J end by 9 bases, with 11 bases between. The DNA of the CDR3 is TGTGCCAGCAGTCAACTTGGGGCCCAGTACTTC. Residues: CASSQLGAQYF.

The V gene is TRBV18, the J gene TRBJ1-2; 8 positions agree with TRBD1. The ends lost 3 bases at V and 6 bases at J; junction bases unmatched: 9. Germline V gives CDR1 KGHSH, CDR2 LQKENI. This CDR3 is built from 15 residues. CDR3 DNA sequence: TGTGCCAGCTCACCTCGAGGACAGGGTCAAAATGGCTACACCTTC. Translated, it gives CASSPRGQGQNGYTF.

This clonotype was counted a few times. The rearrangement joins TRBV9 to TRBJ2-1; 11 positions match TRBD2. The CDR3 spans 15 residues. The V and J ends lost 3 bases and 4 bases, in that order; junction bases with no gene match: 3. Germline V gene data show CDR1 as SGDLS and CDR2 as YYNGEE. The CDR3 DNA reads TGTGCCAGCAGCGATCGGACTAGCGGGTACAATGAGCAGTTCTTC. Translation gives CASSDRTSGYNEQFF.

The V gene is TRBV5-1, the J gene TRBJ1-5; possible D gene TRBD1, 5 bases. Germline CDR1 SGHRS, CDR2 YFSETQ. The CDR3 is 14 amino acids. Trimming pared 0 bases from V and 4 bases from J, leaving 8 bases between. The CDR3 DNA is TGCGCCAGCAGCTTGGCCAGACAGAATCAGCCCCAGCATTTT. This encodes CASSLARQNQPQHF.

The V call is TRBV15, the J call TRBJ1-2, with D perhaps TRBD1 (5 bases). Germline values: CDR1 LNHNV, CDR2 YYDKDF (reference sequence). The CDR3 is made up of 15 amino acids. V lost 0 bases and J lost 4, with 12 bases in between. For the CDR3, the DNA is TGTGCCACCAGCAGAGATGGGACCTGGGGCTATGGCTACACCTTC. Residues: CATSRDGTWGYGYTF. Filled out from reference TRBV15 and TRBJ1-2, the complete variable domain reads DAMVIQNPRYQVTQFGKPVTLSCSQTLNHNVMYWYQQKSSQAPKLLFHYYDKDFNNEADTPDNFQSRRPNTSFCFLDIRSPGLGDTAMYLCATSRDGTWGYGYTFGSGTRLTVV.

V is TRBV12-3 or TRBV12-4 and J is TRBJ1-6, with TRBD1 identical over 10 bases. The J segment lost 5 bases and the V segment lost 6 bases, leaving 1 base of the junction unmatched. CDR3 length: 14 residues. As DNA, the CDR3 is TGTGCCAGCAGCGACAGGGGGCATAATTCACCCCTCCACTTT. Translating it yields CASSDRGHNSPLHF.

The chain combines TRBV5-1 with TRBJ2-5; no clear D gene. Germline values: CDR1 SGHRS, CDR2 YFSETQ. The V end lost 7 bases, the J end lost 2 bases, and 9 bases lay between the germline ends. This CDR3 spans 12 amino acids. CDR3 in DNA: TGCGCCAGCCATGTCAATCAAGAGACCCAGTACTTC. Translation: CASHVNQETQYF.

The chain carries TRBV6-2 or TRBV6-3 and TRBJ2-7; D may be TRBD2 (7 bases). Trimming left V 8 bases short and J 3 bases short, with 17 bases between. The CDR3 loop spans 14 amino acids. Germline V gene sequence: CDR1 MNHEY, CDR2 SVGEGT. This chain's CDR3 is CASGRGGGFYEQYF. CDR3 coding DNA: TGTGCCAGCGGGAGAGGCGGGGGCTTCTACGAGCAGTACTTC.

This clonotype was found a few times. CDR3 amino acids: CASSPLTGVDEKLFF. CDR3 coding DNA: TGTGCCAGCAGCCCGCTGACAGGGGTTGATGAAAAACTGTTTTTT. This chain uses TRBV7-9 with TRBJ1-4; TRBD1 agrees at 8 bases. Germline V gene sequence: CDR1 SEHNR, CDR2 FQNEAQ (reference sequence). V lost 5 bases to trimming and J lost 6 bases; unmatched junction nucleotides: 8. The CDR3 sequence is 15 residues long.

V is TRBV12-3 or TRBV12-4 and J is TRBJ2-5; unclear D gene. The CDR3 is 13 residues long. The ends were cut back, 2 bases at V and 2 bases at J, with 6 bases in the middle. The CDR3 region is CASSLKGQETQYF. Written as DNA, the CDR3 is TGTGCCAGCAGTTTAAAGGGTCAAGAGACCCAGTACTTC.

This clonotype has a handful of counts. The CDR3 spells CSATRTSGRTDTQYF. The CDR3 coding sequence is TGCAGTGCTACTCGGACTAGCGGGAGGACAGATACGCAGTATTTT. J is TRBJ2-3 and V is TRBV20-1; 14 bases map to TRBD2. This CDR3 spans 15 amino acids. V dropped 4 bases and J dropped 3; count of bases not matched to a gene: 3. The germline V gene has CDR1 DFQATT and CDR2 SNEGSKA (reference sequence).

A few counts support this clonotype. The rearrangement links TRBV27 to TRBJ2-7; no clear D gene. The V end lost 2 bases, the J end lost 0 bases, and 11 bases lay between the germline ends. The CDR3 has 15 amino acids. Per the germline V gene, CDR1 is MNHEY and CDR2 is SMNVEV (reference sequence). DNA of the CDR3: TGTGCCAGCAGTTTAAGGGCAGCAGACTCCTACGAGCAGTACTTC. Its protein product is CASSLRAADSYEQYF.